The text below deals with one T cell receptor (beta chain). CDR1 GTSNPN and CDR2 SVGIG come from the germline V gene (reference sequence). This CDR3 has 13 amino acids. V lost 5 bases, J lost 2 bases, and 6 bases stayed unmatched. Use of 60 Vbeta and 13 Jbeta primers characterized the PCR. The data were produced by immunoSEQ multiplex PCR, yet TCRdb's version contains in-frame clones alone and is incomplete. The top ten hold roughly 1.9% of the sample, which has about 160,000 clones, around 74% seen once. The sample belongs to a study of cytomegalovirus exposure and HLA in healthy donors. Study background: Of all 400 or so donors who were genotyped, roughly 81% belonged to the Caucasian-associated ancestry cluster.

This clonotype was sampled from a female donor in good health and CMV-seronegative. The V call is TRBV30, the J call TRBJ2-7; 7 bases agree with TRBD1. The sample consisted of PBMCs. CDR3 sequence reads: CAWERDSTYEQYF. The CDR3 nucleotides are TGTGCCTGGGAAAGGGACAGCACCTACGAGCAGTACTTC.